This TCR beta chain was profiled in a study of T cell repertoires in cytomegalovirus infection. Study summary: Epitope selection comprised recently identified HLA-C-restricted CMV epitopes and well-studied HLA-B-restricted CMV epitopes. Points from the study as a whole: HLA-C-restricted CMV-specific TCR beta clonotypes prevailed in the ex vivo response. Cumulative public TCR beta family frequency identified CMV carriers with the relevant HLA.

TCRdb re-called the reads with MiXCR, one entry per CDR3 protein. The sample has 80,000 to 95,000 distinct CDR3 sequences, around 28% seen once. V shed 4 bases and J 7 bases; nucleotides not matched to a gene: 10. CDR1 MNHEY and CDR2 SVGAGI come from the germline V gene. The CDR3 totals 17 residues. This clonotype has only a few counts. What it recognizes is unknown. The sequence was obtained from a human donor in good health (CMV status not recorded). Some clones in this sample may be carry-over from other donors' samples. The V and J genes are TRBV6-5 and TRBJ1-6; 10 bases align to TRBD1. This specimen was CD8+ T cells from cultured PBMCs, taken from culture after CMV antigen stimulation. The CDR3 sequence is CASSWTGGDYWNSPLHF. In DNA, the CDR3 is TGTGCCAGCAGTTGGACAGGGGGGGACTATTGGAATTCACCCCTCCACTTT.